Listed below are T cell receptor beta chains from one sample, sequenced in a study of cytomegalovirus exposure and HLA in healthy donors. Using immunoSEQ multiplex PCR, the repertoire was profiled, and TCRdb retains in-frame clones only, with some absent. The table has approximately 160,000 clones, less than 80% seen once. The specimen was PBMCs. The receptors derive from a female donor in good health and CMV-seronegative. The CDR3 runs from the conserved cysteine through the conserved F or W. Fields, in order: J gene, V gene, clone size, D gene, CDR3 DNA, CDR3 protein. The D gene is left open where the match is weak. Some rows mark clone size as missing; the rest say once, few, many or name a class of expanded clone.

TRBJ2-1	TRBV2	.	.	TGTGCCAGCAGTAGTAGCGGAACTTACAATGAGCAGTTCTTC	CASSSSGTYNEQFF
TRBJ2-2	TRBV27	.	TRBD2	TGTGCCAGCAGTTCTCCAACCAGCGGGGGGCGGATTGCCGGGGAGCTGTTTTTT	CASSSPTSGGRIAGELFF
TRBJ2-1	TRBV6-1	.	TRBD1	TGTGCCAGCAGTGCAGGGGGCAATGAGCAGTTCTTC	CASSAGGNEQFF
TRBJ2-4	TRBV19	few	.	TGTGCCAGTAGTGACCAAGGTCGGGTCAAAAACATTCAGTACTTC	CASSDQGRVKNIQYF
TRBJ2-2	TRBV30	.	.	TGTGCCTGGAGTTGGGGCAGGGGTGACACCGGGGAGCTGTTTTTT	CAWSWGRGDTGELFF
TRBJ2-6	TRBV7-3	.	TRBD1	TGTGCCAGCAGCTCCCAGACAGGGGTCACCGGGGCCAACGTCCTGACTTTC	CASSSQTGVTGANVLTF
TRBJ2-7	TRBV2	few	.	TGTGCCAGCAGTGGCCGAGGAGACGAGCAGTACTTC	CASSGRGDEQYF
TRBJ1-4	TRBV18	.	TRBD1	TGTGCCAGCTCTTTCTCAGGGGGTGCTAATGAAAAACTGTTTTTT	CASSFSGGANEKLFF
TRBJ2-1	TRBV10-3	.	.	TGTGCCGTGGGTGGGGGGTCCTACAATGAGCAGTTCTTC	CAVGGGSYNEQFF
TRBJ2-3	TRBV7-2	.	TRBD2	TGTGCCAGCAGCGCCACGACTAGCGGGCGGTATCCAGATACGCAGTATTTT	CASSATTSGRYPDTQYF
TRBJ2-7	TRBV6-1	.	.	TGTGCCAGCAGTGAAGTTCCCCTTCGGTCCTCCTCCGAGCAGTACTTC	CASSEVPLRSSSEQYF
TRBJ1-6	TRBV30	.	TRBD1	TGTGCCTGGAGCGCAGGGACAGCGCGGAATTCACCCCTCCACTTT	CAWSAGTARNSPLHF
TRBJ2-5	TRBV7-2	once	TRBD2	TGTGCCAGCAGCCCTAGCGGGAACCAAGAGACCCAGTACTTC	CASSPSGNQETQYF
TRBJ2-7	TRBV28	.	.	TGTGCCAGCAGTTTCGTAGACAGTGGTCCGGGTGAGCAGTACTTC	CASSFVDSGPGEQYF
TRBJ2-2	TRBV7-7	.	TRBD1	TGTGCCAGACAGGGGGCCATCGGGGAGCTGTTTTTT	CARQGAIGELFF
TRBJ2-1	TRBV10-3	few	.	TGTGCCATCGGCGCGAGCGGGCGGGGAAATGAGCAGTTCTTC	CAIGASGRGNEQFF
TRBJ2-3	TRBV27	.	TRBD1	TGTGCCACCTACCTTACAGGGGGCGCTTGGAATACGCAGTATTTT	CATYLTGGAWNTQYF
TRBJ2-3	TRBV28	.	.	TGTGCCAGCAACCTTAAGGGGGATACGCAGTATTTT	CASNLKGDTQYF
TRBJ1-4	TRBV7-6	.	.	TGTGCCAGCAGCTGGAGGGACGTTCGGGATGAAAAACTGTTTTTT	CASSWRDVRDEKLFF
TRBJ2-1	TRBV6-5	.	.	TGTGCCAGCAGATTCCAGGGTACTGAGCAGTTCTTC	CASRFQGTEQFF
TRBJ2-7	TRBV4-3	.	.	TGCGCCAGCTCGGTGACCACAGTTTCCTCCTACGAGCAGTACTTC	CASSVTTVSSYEQYF
TRBJ1-1	TRBV7-2	.	.	TGTGCCAGCAGCGAGGTTGGGGCGCGCACTGAAGCTTTCTTT	CASSEVGARTEAFF
TRBJ2-3	TRBV5-4	.	TRBD2	TGTGCCAGCAGCAGACTAGCTATCACAGATACGCAGTATTTT	CASSRLAITDTQYF
TRBJ2-7	TRBV5-6	.	TRBD2	TGTGCCAGCAGCTCGGGACTAGCGGGAGCCGAGCAGTACTTC	CASSSGLAGAEQYF
TRBJ2-3	TRBV9	.	TRBD2	TGTGCCAGCAGCTCAACGGGGGGGAGGACAGATACGCAGTATTTT	CASSSTGGRTDTQYF
TRBJ1-1	TRBV2	.	TRBD1	TGTGCCAGCACAGGGACAGGCAACACTGAAGCTTTCTTT	CASTGTGNTEAFF
TRBJ1-2	TRBV19	.	.	TGTGCCAGTAGTTCAACTTACAGGGACGAAAACTATGGCTACACCTTC	CASSSTYRDENYGYTF
TRBJ1-1	TRBV6-5	.	.	TGTGCCAGCAGTTACTCGACAGAGAGCACTGAAGCTTTCTTT	CASSYSTESTEAFF
TRBJ2-7	TRBV7-2	.	TRBD2	TGTGCCAGCGGCCCGGGAGGGCCCCCTGGAGAGCAGTACTTC	CASGPGGPPGEQYF
TRBJ2-7	TRBV28	few	TRBD2	TGTGCCAGCAGCCTAGCGGTCTACGAGCAGTACTTC	CASSLAVYEQYF
TRBJ1-6	TRBV30	few	TRBD1	TGTGCCTGGAGTCCTCGGACAGGGTTTGTCTCACCCCTCCACTTT	CAWSPRTGFVSPLHF
TRBJ2-5	TRBV7-9	.	.	TGTGCCAGCAGCCGCGGACGGGGAGGTCAAGAGACCCAGTACTTC	CASSRGRGGQETQYF
TRBJ2-1	TRBV5-5	.	.	TGTGCCAGCAGCTTGGCCACTTTAGACTACAATGAGCAGTTCTTC	CASSLATLDYNEQFF
TRBJ1-5	TRBV6-5	.	TRBD1	TGTGCCAGCAGTTACTCGACAGGGTATCAGCCCCAGCATTTT	CASSYSTGYQPQHF
TRBJ1-6	TRBV7-2	few	.	TGTGCCAGCAGCTTTAATGTGGGTCGGGGGGATTCACCCCTCCACTTT	CASSFNVGRGDSPLHF
TRBJ2-2	TRBV5-1	.	TRBD2	TGCGCCAGCAATCTCCGGGAGGGAGCCGGGGAGCTGTTTTTT	CASNLREGAGELFF
TRBJ2-7	TRBV10-3	.	.	TGTGCCATCAGCAGGGAACAGCATTACGAGCAGTACTTC	CAISREQHYEQYF
TRBJ1-4	TRBV18	.	TRBD1	TGTGCCAGCCATCCTTACGGACAGGGTAACAATGAAAAACTGTTTTTT	CASHPYGQGNNEKLFF
TRBJ1-1	TRBV30	.	TRBD1	TGTGCCTGGAGTGTACATCAGGGGGCGGGCGACACTGAAGCTTTCTTT	CAWSVHQGAGDTEAFF
TRBJ2-7	TRBV6-6	.	.	TGTGCCAGCAGTTACCTAGACAGCCCTCAGGAGCAGTACTTC	CASSYLDSPQEQYF
TRBJ2-5	TRBV7-2	.	TRBD2	TGTGCCAGCAGCGAACTAGCGGGAGAGACCCAGTACTTC	CASSELAGETQYF
TRBJ1-3	TRBV20-1	.	.	TGCAGTGCTTCAGCCTCTAGTACCATATATTTT	CSASASSTIYF
TRBJ1-1	TRBV18	.	TRBD1	TGTGCCAGCTCCCCGGGACAGGGGGCAGGCACTGAAGCTTTCTTT	CASSPGQGAGTEAFF
TRBJ1-4	TRBV18	.	.	TGTGCCAGCTCACCGGTGGATCGGGGGGAAAAACTGTTTTTT	CASSPVDRGEKLFF
TRBJ2-3	TRBV5-1	.	TRBD2	TGCGCCAGCAGCTTGTCCGGGAGGGCCGAAGATACGCAGTATTTT	CASSLSGRAEDTQYF
TRBJ2-7	TRBV2	.	.	TGTGCCAGCACCTCGGGGTACGAGCAGTACTTC	CASTSGYEQYF
TRBJ2-7	TRBV2	.	.	TGTGCCAGCAGCCCACACTACGAGCAGTACTTC	CASSPHYEQYF
TRBJ1-6	TRBV6-1	.	.	TGTGCCAGCAGGGAGGGGAGTAATTCACCCCTCCACTTT	CASREGSNSPLHF
TRBJ2-7	TRBV9	.	.	TGTGCCAGCAGCGCCGGGACTGGGCGTACGAACGAGCAGTACTTC	CASSAGTGRTNEQYF
TRBJ2-7	TRBV20-1	.	.	TGCAGCGCGTTCGAGCAGTACTTC	CSAFEQYF
TRBJ1-2	TRBV28	.	TRBD1	TGTGCCAGCAGCGGACAGGGAAACTATGGCTACACCTTC	CASSGQGNYGYTF
TRBJ2-2	TRBV5-1	once	.	TGCGCCAGCAGTCCCCAGAGGGACACCGGGGAGCTGTTTTTT	CASSPQRDTGELFF
TRBJ2-3	TRBV19	.	.	TGTGCCAGTAGTATTGGGGCGACTAGCACAGATACGCAGTATTTT	CASSIGATSTDTQYF
TRBJ1-3	TRBV28	.	.	TGTGCCAGCACCAACTCTGGAAACACCATATATTTT	CASTNSGNTIYF
TRBJ2-7	TRBV9	.	.	TGTGCCAGCAGCGTAGGATCTGGGAGCGAGCAGTACTTC	CASSVGSGSEQYF
TRBJ2-1	TRBV9	.	.	TGTGCCAGCAGCGTAGAGTTGAGGGAAGGGTCCTACAATGAGCAGTTCTTC	CASSVELREGSYNEQFF
TRBJ2-5	TRBV27	.	TRBD1	TGTGCCAGCAGTCTCAGGGGGATTGAGACCCAGTACTTC	CASSLRGIETQYF
TRBJ1-5	TRBV19	few	TRBD1	TGTGCCAGTAGCGGACAGGGCTGGAGCAATCAGCCCCAGCATTTT	CASSGQGWSNQPQHF
TRBJ2-3	TRBV4-1	.	.	TGCGCCAGCAGCCACGCCGGGGGGCCAGATACGCAGTATTTT	CASSHAGGPDTQYF
TRBJ2-5	TRBV7-9	.	.	TGTGCCAGCAGCTTAGTTTCTAGCCAGCCATACTTC	CASSLVSSQPYF